One and the same sample provided the 16 T cell receptor beta chains below, sequenced in a study of blood T cells in healthy people across ages. Next came a second PCR, run for roughly 6 to 11 cycles, which used a sample-barcoded 5' primer along with a J-beta primer mix. MiXCR, applied by TCRdb to the 5' RACE reads, yields one record per CDR3 protein. Of approximately 730,000 distinct CDR3 sequences in the sample, approximately 55% are singletons; the top ten hold 41%. The sequenced material came from blood. Every receptor here comes from a man older than 75 in good health.

This clonotype has only a few counts. This chain connects TRBV29-1 to TRBJ2-7; 7 bases fit TRBD1. CDR1 and CDR2 (germline): SQVTM, ANQGSEA. V lost 7 bases and J lost 6; bases outside the gene matches: 15. This CDR3 spans 14 amino acids. The CDR3 sequence: CSAEGTGVLGEQYF. The CDR3 DNA is TGCAGCGCCGAGGGCACAGGGGTGCTTGGCGAGCAGTACTTC.

This clonotype was observed a few times. V and J are TRBV7-8 and TRBJ2-7; 7 bases map to TRBD1. This CDR3 spans 15 amino acids. The trim removed 0 bases at V and 4 bases at J, leaving 6 bases unmatched. The germline V gene has CDR1 SGHVS and CDR2 FQNEAQ. CDR3 DNA: TGTGCCAGCAGCTTAGCGAGACAGGGACGGTACGAGCAGTACTTC. Its translation: CASSLARQGRYEQYF. The entire variable domain, with the rest obtained from reference TRBV7-8 and TRBJ2-7, is as follows: GAGVSQSPRYKVAKRGQDVALRCDPISGHVSLFWYQQALGQGPEFLTYFQNEAQLDKSGLPSDRFFAERPEGSVSTLKIQRTQQEDSAVYLCASSLARQGRYEQYFGPGTRLTVT.

The genes are TRBV2 and TRBJ2-3; 9 bases are shared with TRBD1. This CDR3 region has 15 residues. Germline V gives CDR1 SNHLY, CDR2 FYNNEI. V shed 2 bases and J 4 bases; nucleotides not matched to a gene: 4. This chain's CDR3 is CASSELGQGADTQYF. CDR3 nucleotides: TGTGCCAGCAGTGAATTGGGACAGGGCGCAGATACGCAGTATTTT.

The rearrangement uses TRBV12-3 or TRBV12-4 and TRBJ2-5, with D possibly matching TRBD2 (6 bases). The CDR3 is 14 residues long. Trimming pared 8 bases from V and 3 bases from J, leaving 16 bases between. The DNA for the CDR3 is TGTGCCAGCGTGGGGGGTGGCGGGGAAGAGACCCAGTACTTC. It codes for CASVGGGGEETQYF.

This clonotype was found a few times. The chain uses TRBV10-3 and TRBJ2-7, with D maybe TRBD1 (5 bases). The germline CDR1 and CDR2 sequences are ENHRY and SYGVKD. V lost 7 bases to trimming and J lost 2 bases, with 6 bases between them. The CDR3 runs 11 residues. The CDR3 sequence is CAIMTAYEQYF. The CDR3 coding sequence is TGTGCCATCATGACAGCCTACGAGCAGTACTTC.

The chain couples TRBV12-3 or TRBV12-4 to TRBJ1-2; 8 nucleotides align to TRBD1. V shed 2 bases, J shed 4 bases, and the junction held 9 bases outside the gene matches. The CDR3 spans 16 residues. CDR3: CASSLSGQGISYGYTF. The CDR3 DNA sequence: TGTGCCAGCAGTTTATCTGGACAGGGTATCTCCTATGGCTACACCTTC.

The CDR3 protein is CASSLAGTAEYF. In DNA form, the CDR3 reads TGTGCCAGCAGTTTAGCGGGGACCGCCGAGTACTTC. The chain employs TRBV12-3 or TRBV12-4 and TRBJ2-5; D may be TRBD1 or TRBD2 (5 bases each). CDR3 length: 12 residues. V was shortened by 0 bases and J by 12 bases, with 11 bases between the two germline ends.

The chain recombines TRBV28 with TRBJ2-5; D may be TRBD2 (5 bases). The J call may not be correct, given that the DNA end is closer to TRBJ2-1. The V gene's germline CDR1 is MDHEN and CDR2 SYDVKM. This CDR3 contains 16 residues. Here the CDR3 DNA reads TGTGCCAGCAGTTCCCGGGGAGAACCCATCACGGAGACCCAGTTCTTC. Protein: CASSSRGEPITETQFF.

The rearrangement links TRBV11-2 to TRBJ1-1; unclear D gene. CDR1 SGHAT and CDR2 FQNNGV come from the germline V gene. Trimming shortened V by 7 bases and J by 0 bases, and 12 bases separated the two germline ends. CDR3 size: 14 residues. The CDR3 DNA reads TGTGCCAGCAAAGGAACAGTGTTGAACACTGAAGCTTTCTTT. Its translation: CASKGTVLNTEAFF.

This chain joins TRBV20-1 and TRBJ2-1; TRBD2 aligns across 12 bases. V shed 3 bases, J shed 9 bases, and the junction held 9 bases outside the gene matches. Germline CDR1 DFQATT, CDR2 SNEGSKA (reference sequence). This CDR3 region has 15 residues. CDR3 DNA: TGCAGTGCTAGCCATCTAGCGGGAGGGCCGGGTGAGCAGTTCTTC. Translating it yields CSASHLAGGPGEQFF.

Written as DNA, the CDR3 is TGCAGCGTTCGCACCCGGACAGGGCATTCCGGGGAGCTGTTTTTT. Its translation: CSVRTRTGHSGELFF. The chain uses TRBV29-1 and TRBJ2-2, with 8 bases identical to TRBD1. This CDR3 spans 15 amino acids. With V trimmed by 5 bases and J by 6 bases, 11 bases remained unmatched. Germline V gene lookup returns CDR1 SQVTM and CDR2 ANQGSEA.

This clonotype was counted a few times. This chain links TRBV29-1 with TRBJ2-7, with 8 bases that match TRBD1. Germline V gives CDR1 SQVTM, CDR2 ANQGSEA. The CDR3 totals 14 residues. V shed 1 base, J shed 7 bases, and the junction held 9 bases outside the gene matches. The CDR3 sequence is CSVEVASRGREQYF. In nucleotides, the CDR3 is TGCAGCGTTGAAGTCGCCTCCAGGGGGCGTGAGCAGTACTTC.

The chain joins TRBV6-5 to TRBJ2-1; 7 bases match TRBD1. Germline V gene data show CDR1 as MNHEY and CDR2 as SVGAGI. With V trimmed by 6 bases and J by 5 bases, 7 bases remained unmatched. The length of the CDR3 is 14 residues. DNA of the CDR3: TGTGCCAGCAGCCCCGGGGACAGTAACAATGAGCAGTTCTTC. Residues: CASSPGDSNNEQFF.

The count of this clonotype is one. A clone one base away is much larger, so this may be a read error. The V gene is TRBV27, the J gene TRBJ2-3; unclear D gene. This CDR3 contains 12 residues. Germline assignment: CDR1 MNHEY and CDR2 SMNVEV (reference sequence). CDR3 loop: CAGSPGSDTQYF. The CDR3 coding sequence is TGTGCCGGCAGTCCCGGGTCAGATACGCAGTATTTT.

This clonotype has a handful of counts. The chain employs TRBV20-1 and TRBJ2-1; TRBD2 aligns across 9 bases. With 3 bases clipped from V and 6 bases from J, the junction kept 18 bases outside the gene matches. CDR1 DFQATT and CDR2 SNEGSKA come from the germline V gene (reference sequence). The CDR3 runs 18 residues. CDR3 coding DNA: TGCAGTGCTAGTCCCCAGACGGTAGCGGGGGCCCTCGGCAATGAGCAGTTCTTC. Amino acid sequence: CSASPQTVAGALGNEQFF.

This clonotype was observed a few times. The chain couples TRBV6-5 to TRBJ1-1; no clear D gene. The CDR3 runs to 13 residues. Per the germline V gene, CDR1 is MNHEY and CDR2 is SVGAGI. V lost 0 bases and J lost 6, with 8 bases in between. The CDR3 is CASSYSTGSEAFF. In nucleotides, the CDR3 is TGTGCCAGCAGTTACTCAACGGGCTCTGAAGCTTTCTTT.